One and the same sample provided the 18 T cell receptor beta chains below, sequenced in a study of blood T cell repertoires in COVID-19. Here immunoSEQ multiplex PCR was the method, and the copy in TCRdb shows in-frame clones only, minus some. The sample holds 200,000 or so clones, approximately 79% seen once. The sample comprised peripheral blood. These receptors all stem from a man in his 60s with active or convalescent COVID-19.

This clone was observed once. The chain has TRBV24-1 and TRBJ2-3, with TRBD1 matching over 12 bases. Germline-derived CDR1 and CDR2 are KGHDR and SFDVKD. V gave up 4 bases and J gave up 5 bases; unmatched junction bases: 12. The CDR3 loop spans 18 amino acids. The DNA for the CDR3 is TGTGCCACCAGTGACAGTCGCCGGGACAGGGGGCCTCAAGATACGCAGTATTTT. Its translation: CATSDSRRDRGPQDTQYF.

This sequence joins TRBV30 and TRBJ1-3, with 8 bases aligning to TRBD1. CDR1 is GTSNPN and CDR2 is SVGIG in the germline V gene (reference sequence). V gave up 3 bases and J gave up 3 bases; unmatched junction bases: 4. The CDR3 has 14 residues. The CDR3 DNA reads as TGTGCCTGGAGCCAGGGGGCTGGTGGAAACACCATATATTTT. It specifies CAWSQGAGGNTIYF.

This chain links TRBV10-2 with TRBJ2-3, with D maybe TRBD1 (5 bases). Germline CDR1 and CDR2: WSHSY and SAAADI. The CDR3 consists of 13 residues. V lost 8 bases to trimming and J lost 0 bases, with 9 bases between them. CDR3 nucleotide sequence: TGCGCCAGCGGTGGGGCTAGCACAGATACGCAGTATTTT. It encodes CASGGASTDTQYF.

This clone was seen a handful of times. The chain recombines TRBV5-1 with TRBJ2-7; D may be TRBD2 (5 bases). Germline loops: CDR1 SGHRS, CDR2 YFSETQ. There are 15 residues in the CDR3. V lost 5 bases, J lost 0 bases, and 15 bases lay in between. CDR3 residues: CASRDGGLSSYEQYF. As DNA, the CDR3 is TGCGCCAGCAGGGACGGCGGGTTGAGCTCCTACGAGCAGTACTTC. The complete variable domain, with remaining parts taken from reference TRBV5-1 and TRBJ2-7, reads KAGVTQTPRYLIKTRGQQVTLSCSPISGHRSVSWYQQTPGQGLQFLFEYFSETQRNKGNFPGRFSGRQFSNSRSEMNVSTLELGDSALYLCASRDGGLSSYEQYFGPGTRLTVT.

The chain links TRBV10-3 to TRBJ2-1; 13 nucleotides align to TRBD2. CDR1 is ENHRY, CDR2 SYGVKD, per germline. The CDR3 has 12 residues. J lost 8 bases, V lost 10 bases, and 2 bases had no gene match. CDR3 region: CASGLAGDEQFF. The CDR3 DNA sequence: TGTGCCAGCGGACTAGCGGGGGATGAGCAGTTCTTC.

V is TRBV7-6 and J is TRBJ2-3; D may be TRBD1 (6 bases). Germline CDR1 is SGHVS and CDR2 is FNYEAQ. Trimming took 2 bases from V and 2 from J, leaving 23 bases between them. CDR3 length: 19 residues. CDR3 region: CASSLKGGIQGGATDTQYF. CDR3 nucleotides: TGTGCCAGCAGCTTAAAGGGCGGCATACAGGGTGGAGCCACAGATACGCAGTATTTT.

The V call is TRBV11-1, the J call TRBJ2-3; possible D gene TRBD1, 5 bases. CDR1 SGHAT and CDR2 FQDESV come from the germline V gene (reference sequence). V lost 5 bases and J lost 0, with 12 bases in between. CDR3 length: 15 amino acids. The CDR3 DNA is TGTGCCAGCAGCCAGGGTGGGGCGAGCACAGATACGCAGTATTTT. It yields the protein CASSQGGASTDTQYF.

The chain links TRBV28 to TRBJ1-4; possibly TRBD1 for D (6 bases). Germline V gene lookup returns CDR1 MDHEN and CDR2 SYDVKM. The V end lost 7 bases, the J end lost 2 bases, and 11 bases lay between the germline ends. The CDR3 contains 14 residues. The CDR3 protein is CASTRGGTNEKLFF. The DNA of the CDR3 is TGTGCCAGCACACGGGGGGGCACTAATGAAAAACTGTTTTTT.

There are a few counts of this clone. J is TRBJ2-1 and V is TRBV18; D possibly corresponds to TRBD1 (5 bases). V shed 8 bases and J shed 1 base, with 12 bases lying between them. The germline CDR1 and CDR2 sequences are KGHSH and LQKENI. The CDR3 covers 14 residues. DNA of the CDR3: TGTGCCAGCGCTGCCTCAGGGTCCTACAATGAGCAGTTCTTC. Translating gives CASAASGSYNEQFF.

The chain has TRBV27 and TRBJ1-2; 10 nucleotides line up with TRBD1. V shed 0 bases and J 4 bases; nucleotides not matched to a gene: 5. Germline V gene lookup returns CDR1 MNHEY and CDR2 SMNVEV (reference sequence). This CDR3 comprises 16 residues. The CDR3 nucleotides read TGTGCCAGCAGTTTATCGACAGGGGGCTTCCTCTATGGCTACACCTTC. This encodes CASSLSTGGFLYGYTF.

Here the CDR3 DNA reads TGTGCCAGCAGGGGGGGTGGACAGGGAGATGGAAACACCATATATTTT. It translates to CASRGGGQGDGNTIYF. The gene calls are TRBV6-6 and TRBJ1-3, with 8 positions matching TRBD1. The CDR3 spans 16 residues. Trimming cost V 6 bases and J 3 bases; bases outside gene matches: 10. Looked up from germline, CDR1 is MNHNY and CDR2 is SVGAGI (reference sequence).

The rearrangement uses TRBV4-3 and TRBJ1-5; D call uncertain. With 0 bases removed from V and 7 bases from J, the gap between germline ends came to 10 bases. The CDR3 sequence is 14 residues long. Per germline, CDR1 LGHNA and CDR2 YSLEER. CDR3 amino acids: CASSQDSSGQPQHF. For the CDR3, the DNA is TGCGCCAGCAGCCAAGATTCCTCGGGGCAGCCCCAGCATTTT.

This clone was detected a few times. The chain has TRBV19 and TRBJ1-1; tentatively, D is TRBD1 (5 bases). V lost 3 bases to trimming and J lost 6 bases, with 11 bases between them. The CDR3 spans 13 residues. CDR1 is LNHDA and CDR2 is SQIVND in the germline V gene (reference sequence). CDR3 in amino acids: CASSIPGWAEAFF. The CDR3 DNA follows: TGTGCCAGTAGTATCCCAGGGTGGGCTGAAGCTTTCTTT.

V gene TRBV7-2 combines with J gene TRBJ1-5; D is ambiguous. V was clipped by 6 bases and J by 6 bases, with 15 bases between them. The germline V gene encodes CDR1 SGHTA and CDR2 FQGNSA. The CDR3 has 14 amino acids. CDR3: CASSSSLRGQPQHF. The CDR3 bases are TGTGCCAGCAGTTCGAGCTTGCGGGGTCAGCCCCAGCATTTT.

This clone showed up just a few times. This chain uses TRBV18 with TRBJ2-1; 8 nucleotides line up with TRBD1. This CDR3 is built from 14 residues. CDR1 and CDR2 (germline): KGHSH, LQKENI. After removal of 3 bases from V and 7 bases from J, the junction contained 5 bases not matched to a gene. CDR3 amino acids: CASSPTGGQNEQFF. The CDR3 DNA is TGTGCCAGCTCACCCACAGGGGGGCAGAATGAGCAGTTCTTC.

This clone appeared a few times. The chain combines TRBV5-5 with TRBJ2-7; D uncertain. This CDR3 is 14 amino acids long. The V end was cut by 0 bases, the J end by 0 bases, with 7 bases between. Germline V gives CDR1 SGHKS, CDR2 YYEKEE (reference sequence). CDR3 bases: TGTGCCAGCAGCTTGGCCCAGGACTCCTACGAGCAGTACTTC. Translated: CASSLAQDSYEQYF.

The rearrangement joins TRBV7-9 to TRBJ2-1; 7 nucleotides match TRBD2. V trimming: 0 bases; J trimming: 10 bases; junction bases outside the gene matches: 12. The CDR3 runs 16 residues. The germline gives CDR1 SEHNR, CDR2 FQNEAQ (reference sequence). As DNA, the CDR3 is TGTGCCAGCAGCTTAGCGCTAGCGGATAAAACACGGGAGCAGTTCTTC. Protein sequence: CASSLALADKTREQFF.

The genes are TRBV5-1 and TRBJ2-2; TRBD2 agrees at 14 bases. Per germline, CDR1 SGHRS and CDR2 YFSETQ. V dropped 4 bases and J dropped 5; count of bases not matched to a gene: 7. CDR3 length: 17 residues. CDR3 loop: CASSQGTSGSWTGELFF. The CDR3 nucleotides are TGCGCCAGCAGCCAGGGGACTAGCGGGAGTTGGACCGGGGAGCTGTTTTTT.